The 20 T cell receptor beta chains given below trace back to one sample, sequenced in a study of blood T cell repertoires in COVID-19. Clones were read by immunoSEQ multiplex PCR, and TCRdb kept only the in-frame ones, dropping some. The sample shows 390,000 or so clones, roughly 90% of them seen only once. What was sequenced was peripheral blood. The receptors were gathered from a woman in her 30s with COVID-19, enrolled during active disease.

This chain connects TRBV19 to TRBJ2-3, with 10 nucleotides matching TRBD1. Germline V gene sequence: CDR1 LNHDA, CDR2 SQIVND (reference sequence). The CDR3 is 16 amino acids. Unmatched junction bases numbered 13, after V lost 6 bases and J lost 7 bases. The CDR3 DNA reads TGTGCCAGTAGGATCCGGGACAGGGGCCCGTCGAATACGCAGTATTTT. Amino acid sequence: CASRIRDRGPSNTQYF.

This clone turned up a few times. CDR3 sequence reads: CASSLAGGNTEAFF. The CDR3 coding sequence is TGTGCCAGCAGCTTAGCAGGGGGGAACACTGAAGCTTTCTTT. This chain links TRBV11-3 with TRBJ1-1; 7 bases agree with TRBD1. Per the germline V gene, CDR1 is SGHNT and CDR2 is YENEEA. CDR3 length: 14 residues. V lost 1 base, J lost 1 base, and 0 bases stayed unmatched.

This clone was counted a single time. This sequence joins TRBV28 and TRBJ2-7; 7 bases agree with TRBD1. Germline V gives CDR1 MDHEN, CDR2 SYDVKM. Losses at the gene ends were 3 bases for V and 5 bases for J; bases not matched to a gene: 7. This CDR3 is built from 14 residues. The CDR3 sequence: CASSFETGPDEQYF. The CDR3, as DNA: TGTGCCAGCAGTTTTGAGACAGGGCCCGACGAGCAGTACTTC.

V gene TRBV5-5 combines with J gene TRBJ2-3; no definite D call. V was pared by 0 bases and J by 0 bases, with 8 bases between. This CDR3 contains 15 residues. Germline V lookup: CDR1 SGHKS, CDR2 YYEKEE (reference sequence). CDR3 DNA sequence: TGTGCCAGCAGCTTGGACAGACCTAGCACAGATACGCAGTATTTT. Protein product: CASSLDRPSTDTQYF. The whole variable domain, remainder taken from reference TRBV5-5 and TRBJ2-3, is DAGVTQSPTHLIKTRGQQVTLRCSPISGHKSVSWYQQVLGQGPQFIFQYYEKEERGRGNFPDRFSARQFPNYSSELNVNALLLGDSALYLCASSLDRPSTDTQYFGPGTRLTVL.

The chain couples TRBV28 to TRBJ2-1; TRBD2 agrees at 9 bases. Germline loops: CDR1 MDHEN, CDR2 SYDVKM. The CDR3 spans 14 residues. The junction had 0 bases not matched to a gene; V was cut back by 6 bases and J by 0 bases. The CDR3 region is CASRRGGSYNEQFF. In DNA, the CDR3 is TGTGCCAGCAGGCGGGGGGGCTCCTACAATGAGCAGTTCTTC. Looking up the rest from reference TRBV28 and TRBJ2-1 gives the full variable domain: DVKVTQSSRYLVKRTGEKVFLECVQDMDHENMFWYRQDPGLGLRLIYFSYDVKMKEKGDIPEGYSVSREKKERFSLILESASTNQTSMYLCASRRGGSYNEQFFGPGTRLTVL.

In its sample, this clone was seen once. The chain uses TRBV30 and TRBJ2-2; the match to TRBD1 covers 7 bases. Per the germline V gene, CDR1 is GTSNPN and CDR2 is SVGIG (reference sequence). The CDR3 is 13 residues long. With V trimmed by 4 bases and J by 7 bases, 6 bases remained unmatched. CDR3 bases: TGTGCCTGGACCGGGACAGAGCACGGGGAGCTGTTTTTT. Amino acids: CAWTGTEHGELFF.

The chain uses TRBV18 and TRBJ1-1; possibly TRBD1 for D (5 bases). The V gene's germline CDR1 is KGHSH and CDR2 LQKENI. The CDR3 spans 16 residues. The germline V and J ends were trimmed by 3 bases and 4 bases, with 18 bases remaining between them. This CDR3 is CASSPARGGQGTEAFF. CDR3 DNA sequence: TGTGCCAGCTCACCGGCCCGGGGGGGTCAGGGCACTGAAGCTTTCTTT.

The J gene is TRBJ1-4, the V gene TRBV12-5; D is uncertain. Trimming removed 1 base at V and 5 bases at J, with 5 bases between. The CDR3 extends over 13 amino acids. CDR1 and CDR2 from the germline V gene are LGHNT and FRNRAP. CDR3 amino acids: CASGLGGNEKLFF. CDR3 nucleotide sequence: TGTGCTAGTGGTTTGGGAGGGAATGAAAAACTGTTTTTT.

The chain combines TRBV4-3 with TRBJ2-5, with a possible D match to TRBD2 (7 bases). Trimming took off 0 bases at V and 5 bases at J, with 19 bases between the two ends. The CDR3 runs 17 residues. Germline CDR1 reads LGHNA; CDR2 reads YSLEER. The CDR3 coding sequence is TGCGCCAGCAGCCAAGATATAGGTCCGGGGGGCTGGGAGACCCAGTACTTC. Its translation is CASSQDIGPGGWETQYF.

This chain links TRBV3-1 (or the pseudogene TRBV3-2) with TRBJ1-2; D possibly corresponds to TRBD1 (5 bases). The CDR3 runs to 13 residues. V was pared by 1 base and J by 5 bases, with 8 bases between. Germline CDR1 LGHDT, CDR2 YNNKEL (reference sequence). This chain's CDR3 is CASSQGGVYGYTF. For the CDR3, the DNA is TGTGCCAGCAGCCAAGGGGGGGTATATGGCTACACCTTC.

The gene calls are TRBV7-6 and TRBJ2-3; TRBD1 matches 7 bases. The CDR3 extends over 15 amino acids. The germline gives CDR1 SGHVS, CDR2 FNYEAQ. V shed 7 bases and J 3 bases; nucleotides not matched to a gene: 10. The CDR3: CASTQGTEFTDTQYF. Written as DNA, the CDR3 is TGTGCCAGCACCCAAGGGACAGAGTTTACAGATACGCAGTATTTT.

This clone has more than one count but fewer than ten. The chain is built from TRBV6-5 and TRBJ1-1; TRBD1 matches 8 bases. Per the germline V gene, CDR1 is MNHEY and CDR2 is SVGAGI. V shed 0 bases and J 0 bases; nucleotides not matched to a gene: 3. This CDR3 has 16 residues. The CDR3 reads CASSYSRDRLNTEAFF. The CDR3 coding sequence is TGTGCCAGCAGTTACTCGAGGGACAGGCTGAACACTGAAGCTTTCTTT.

The chain uses TRBV5-1 and TRBJ2-7; D is possibly TRBD2 (6 bases). V dropped 4 bases and J dropped 3 bases, with 20 bases sitting between them. Germline lookup yields CDR1 SGHRS and CDR2 YFSETQ. This CDR3 has 16 residues. CDR3 nucleotide sequence: TGCGCCAGCAGCGGGGGGACCGGGACGGATCTCTACGAGCAGTACTTC. It specifies CASSGGTGTDLYEQYF. Full variable domain (missing parts from reference TRBV5-1 and TRBJ2-7): KAGVTQTPRYLIKTRGQQVTLSCSPISGHRSVSWYQQTPGQGLQFLFEYFSETQRNKGNFPGRFSGRQFSNSRSEMNVSTLELGDSALYLCASSGGTGTDLYEQYFGPGTRLTVT.

Regarding this clone: This CDR3 is also generated by other DNA sequences in the sample. The chain has TRBV15 and TRBJ2-7, with D perhaps TRBD2 (7 bases). Germline loops: CDR1 LNHNV, CDR2 YYDKDF (reference sequence). This CDR3 is 15 amino acids long. Trimming stripped 3 bases from V and 2 bases from J, with 14 bases between. Here the CDR3 DNA reads TGTGCCACCAGCAGGGACCCGGGGGGCACCTACGAGCAGTACTTC. Translated: CATSRDPGGTYEQYF.

This sequence joins TRBV19 and TRBJ1-2, with 10 positions matching TRBD1. Germline trimming cut 5 bases from V and 5 bases from J; bases unmatched to any gene: 8. In germline, CDR1 is LNHDA, CDR2 SQIVND (reference sequence). The CDR3 loop spans 15 amino acids. CDR3 sequence reads: CASSPLRTGGYGYTF. CDR3 nucleotides: TGTGCCAGTAGTCCACTTAGGACAGGGGGATATGGCTACACCTTC.

The chain carries TRBV12-2 and TRBJ1-6; the table's D call, TRBD1, has no DNA check behind it. TRBV12-2 is flagged as a pseudogene. CDR3 length equals 20 residues. In DNA, the CDR3 is TGTGCAAGTCGCTTACGGGTACGGGGGACAGGGGGCTGCTATAATTCACCCCTCCACTTT. Translation gives CASRLRVRGTGGCYNSPLHF.

The chain carries TRBV4-3 and TRBJ1-2; 7 bases map to TRBD1. V trimming: 3 bases; J trimming: 7 bases; junction bases outside the gene matches: 8. The CDR3 contains 14 residues. Germline CDR1 is LGHNA and CDR2 is YSLEER. The CDR3 nucleotides read TGCGCCAGCAGCCACAACGACAGGGCTGGTGGCTACACCTTC. This gives the protein CASSHNDRAGGYTF.

Only one count was recorded for this clone. The rearrangement joins TRBV7-9 to TRBJ1-6, with 10 bases aligning to TRBD1. The trim removed 4 bases at V and 4 bases at J, leaving 4 bases unmatched. This CDR3 is 16 amino acids long. Germline assignment: CDR1 SEHNR and CDR2 FQNEAQ (reference sequence). The CDR3 loop reads CASSWRTGGYNSPLHF. The CDR3 DNA sequence: TGTGCCAGCAGCTGGAGGACAGGGGGGTATAATTCACCCCTCCACTTT.

This clone occurred a few times. This sequence joins TRBV11-2 and TRBJ2-7; no clear D gene. The V end was cut by 5 bases, the J end by 3 bases, with 8 bases between. From germline, CDR1 is SGHAT and CDR2 FQNNGV. The CDR3 extends over 12 amino acids. CDR3 nucleotide sequence: TGTGCCAGCAGCGCGGCGCTCTACGAGCAGTACTTC. As protein: CASSAALYEQYF.

This chain uses TRBV6-5 with TRBJ1-1; D ambiguous. CDR3 length equals 14 residues. With 0 bases removed from V and 1 base from J, the gap between germline ends came to 6 bases. CDR1 is MNHEY, CDR2 SVGAGI, per germline. The CDR3 nucleotides are TGTGCCAGCAGTTACTCGTTGGCGAACACTGAAGCTTTCTTT. This codes for CASSYSLANTEAFF.